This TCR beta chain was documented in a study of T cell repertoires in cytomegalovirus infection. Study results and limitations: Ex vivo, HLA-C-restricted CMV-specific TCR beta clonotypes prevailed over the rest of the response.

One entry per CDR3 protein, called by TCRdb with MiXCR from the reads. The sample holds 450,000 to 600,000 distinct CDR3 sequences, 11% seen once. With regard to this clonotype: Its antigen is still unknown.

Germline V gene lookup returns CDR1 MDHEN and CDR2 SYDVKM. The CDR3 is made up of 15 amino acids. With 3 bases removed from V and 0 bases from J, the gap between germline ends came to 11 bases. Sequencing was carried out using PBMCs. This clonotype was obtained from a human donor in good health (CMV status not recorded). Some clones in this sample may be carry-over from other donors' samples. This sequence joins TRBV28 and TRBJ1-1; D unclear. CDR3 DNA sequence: TGTGCCAGCAGTTTTCGATCCAGGATGAACACTGAAGCTTTCTTT. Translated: CASSFRSRMNTEAFF.